This passage covers 26 T cell receptor beta chains from one sample sequenced in a study of cytomegalovirus exposure and HLA in healthy donors. The PCR contained 60 Vbeta and 13 Jbeta primers. This table comes from immunoSEQ multiplex PCR, and its TCRdb copy is limited to in-frame clones, with some not included. The sample has about 120,000 clones, roughly 70% seen once. The sequenced sample was PBMCs. Source of these receptors: a young man in good health and CMV-seronegative.

The chain carries TRBV10-3 and TRBJ2-1; D is unclear. Trimming took 10 bases from V and 6 from J, leaving 19 bases between them. The germline V gene encodes CDR1 ENHRY and CDR2 SYGVKD. The CDR3 spans 14 residues. The CDR3 region has the DNA TGTGCCACCGCCCCAGGTTTTGTGAGCAATGAGCAGTTCTTC. Protein: CATAPGFVSNEQFF.

The chain couples TRBV6-6 to TRBJ1-6; 7 bases match TRBD1. V lost 0 bases, J lost 10 bases, and 3 bases stayed unmatched. Germline V lookup: CDR1 MNHNY, CDR2 SVGAGI (reference sequence). The CDR3 covers 14 residues. This CDR3 is CASSYSQGGSPLHF. CDR3 DNA: TGTGCCAGCAGTTACTCGCAGGGGGGATCACCCCTCCACTTT.

The rearrangement uses TRBV9 and TRBJ2-1; 7 bases fit TRBD2. The CDR3 totals 17 residues. Unmatched junction bases numbered 9, after V lost 2 bases and J lost 1 base. Germline CDR1 reads SGDLS; CDR2 reads YYNGEE. The CDR3 loop is CASSVSLGAGSYNEQFF. In DNA form, the CDR3 reads TGTGCCAGCAGCGTCTCACTAGGAGCGGGGTCCTACAATGAGCAGTTCTTC. Full variable domain (outside the CDR3, taken from reference TRBV9 and TRBJ2-1): DSGVTQTPKHLITATGQRVTLRCSPRSGDLSVYWYQQSLDQGLQFLIQYYNGEERAKGNILERFSAQQFPDLHSELNLSSLELGDSALYFCASSVSLGAGSYNEQFFGPGTRLTVL.

The chain employs TRBV5-1 and TRBJ1-2; the D gene is possibly TRBD1 (6 bases). Trimming removed 4 bases at V and 3 bases at J, with 16 bases between. This CDR3 has 15 residues. Per germline, CDR1 SGHRS and CDR2 YFSETQ. The CDR3 nucleotides are TGCGCCAGCAGCCCCTCCCCGGGACAATACTATGGCTACACCTTC. Its translation: CASSPSPGQYYGYTF.

V usage is TRBV5-1 and J usage is TRBJ2-2; weak D call: TRBD2 (6 bases). CDR3 length: 16 residues. V lost 1 base and J lost 6, with 16 bases in between. Per the germline V gene, CDR1 is SGHRS and CDR2 is YFSETQ. The CDR3 protein is CASSLNWGEYAGELFF. The CDR3 DNA sequence: TGCGCCAGCAGCTTGAATTGGGGGGAATACGCCGGGGAGCTGTTTTTT.

The CDR3 region is CASSLGRGSGQPQHF. In DNA, the CDR3 is TGTGCCAGCAGTTTGGGCAGGGGTTCGGGTCAGCCCCAGCATTTT. V usage is TRBV28 and J usage is TRBJ1-5, with TRBD1 as a possible D gene (6 bases). V was cut by 3 bases and J by 6 bases, with 15 bases left in between. There are 15 residues in the CDR3. The germline V gene encodes CDR1 MDHEN and CDR2 SYDVKM.

This clone was seen a few times. The chain recombines TRBV2 with TRBJ1-1; no reliable D call. From germline, CDR1 is SNHLY and CDR2 FYNNEI. This CDR3 spans 15 amino acids. V lost 2 bases, J lost 0 bases, and 10 bases lay in between. DNA for the CDR3: TGTGCCAGCAGTGAATCCCCCGGGATGAACACTGAAGCTTTCTTT. It yields the protein CASSESPGMNTEAFF.

This chain uses TRBV10-3 with TRBJ2-3; TRBD2 matches 8 bases. Per the germline V gene, CDR1 is ENHRY and CDR2 is SYGVKD. This CDR3 contains 15 residues. Losses at the gene ends were 2 bases for V and 0 bases for J; bases not matched to a gene: 1. The CDR3 region has the DNA TGTGCCATCAGTGAGCGACTAGCGAGCACAGATACGCAGTATTTT. This translates into CAISERLASTDTQYF.

The chain employs TRBV6-1 and TRBJ1-5; TRBD1 aligns across 10 bases. The CDR3 covers 14 residues. Germline V gene lookup returns CDR1 MNHNS and CDR2 SASEGT. V shed 4 bases, J shed 7 bases, and the junction held 4 bases outside the gene matches. The CDR3 region has the DNA TGTGCCAGCAGTGGACAGGGGGCGCGGCAGCCCCAGCATTTT. Protein: CASSGQGARQPQHF.

The V gene is TRBV28, the J gene TRBJ2-3; D gene unclear. CDR3 length equals 13 residues. Per the germline V gene, CDR1 is MDHEN and CDR2 is SYDVKM. Deletions cut 3 bases from V and 4 bases from J, with 8 bases between. The CDR3, as DNA: TGTGCCAGCAGTTTTAGAAGATCAGATACGCAGTATTTT. Translation: CASSFRRSDTQYF.

The rearrangement joins TRBV6-1 to TRBJ1-5, with TRBD1 identical over 9 bases. Germline V gene data show CDR1 as MNHNS and CDR2 as SASEGT. V lost 0 bases to trimming and J lost 0 bases; unmatched junction nucleotides: 3. The CDR3 totals 17 residues. CDR3 bases: TGTGCCAGCAGTGAAGCGACAGGGGGGAATAGCAATCAGCCCCAGCATTTT. Its protein product is CASSEATGGNSNQPQHF.

J is TRBJ1-4 and V is TRBV2, with 8 nucleotides matching TRBD1. The CDR3 loop spans 14 amino acids. CDR1 and CDR2 (germline): SNHLY, FYNNEI. Trimming cost V 6 bases and J 4 bases; bases outside gene matches: 4. The CDR3 reads CASSWTGLNEKLFF. CDR3 nucleotide sequence: TGTGCCAGCAGCTGGACAGGGCTTAATGAAAAACTGTTTTTT.

The chain employs TRBV10-3 and TRBJ2-3, with a weak D call TRBD2 (5 bases). CDR1 and CDR2 (germline): ENHRY, SYGVKD. CDR3 length: 13 residues. The V gene lost 6 bases and the J gene lost 3 bases, with 10 bases spanning the gap. The DNA for the CDR3 is TGTGCCATCAGGGCGGGCCATACAGATACGCAGTATTTT. Its translation: CAIRAGHTDTQYF.

V and J are TRBV18 and TRBJ2-3, with a possible D match to TRBD1 (6 bases). V was clipped by 5 bases and J by 0 bases, with 9 bases between them. The CDR3 runs 14 residues. Looked up from germline, CDR1 is KGHSH and CDR2 is LQKENI. The CDR3 DNA reads TGTGCCAGCTCAGGGACATCCAGCACAGATACGCAGTATTTT. The encoded protein is CASSGTSSTDTQYF.

V is TRBV7-8 and J is TRBJ2-5, with 10 bases identical to TRBD2. Per the germline V gene, CDR1 is SGHVS and CDR2 is FQNEAQ. V shed 5 bases and J 5 bases; nucleotides not matched to a gene: 8. The CDR3 has 15 residues. The CDR3: CASSHTSGAWETQYF. The CDR3 DNA is TGTGCCAGCAGCCACACTAGCGGGGCATGGGAGACCCAGTACTTC.

Only one count was recorded for this clone. This sequence joins TRBV10-3 and TRBJ1-5, with D unresolved. Deletions cut 3 bases from V and 3 bases from J, with 3 bases between. The CDR3 extends over 12 amino acids. Per the germline V gene, CDR1 is ENHRY and CDR2 is SYGVKD. The CDR3 sequence: CAISDNNQPQHF. Here the CDR3 DNA reads TGTGCCATCAGTGATAACAATCAGCCCCAGCATTTT.

This chain connects TRBV5-3 to TRBJ1-1; D call uncertain. TRBV5-3 is assigned to the ORF class and has an uncertain function. The V end was cut by 4 bases, the J end by 0 bases, with 4 bases between. The CDR3 is made up of 12 amino acids. This chain's CDR3 is CARSIMNTEAFF. The DNA for the CDR3 is TGTGCCAGAAGCATCATGAACACTGAAGCTTTCTTT.

A word on this clone: One end of the junction is discordant with germline, which a read error may explain. J is TRBJ2-7 and V is TRBV7-9, with 10 bases identical to TRBD1. Germline CDR1 SEHNR, CDR2 FQNEAQ (reference sequence). The CDR3 length is 17 residues. CDR3 region: CSSSLGDRGQGIYEQYF. For the CDR3, the DNA is TGTTCCAGCAGCTTAGGCGACCGGGGACAGGGGATCTACGAGCAGTACTTC.

The rearrangement links TRBV5-1 to TRBJ2-7; the match to TRBD2 covers 7 bases. CDR3 length: 17 amino acids. J was trimmed by 1 base and V by 0 bases; bases with no gene match: 10. The germline CDR1 and CDR2 sequences are SGHRS and YFSETQ. The CDR3 is CASSLVASGEISYEQYF. The CDR3 DNA reads as TGCGCCAGCAGCTTGGTGGCTAGCGGTGAAATTTCCTACGAGCAGTACTTC.

This clone showed up just a few times. An end of the junction does not agree with germline; a read error may underlie this. The rearrangement joins TRBV5-4 to TRBJ1-2; possible D gene TRBD1, 6 bases. The CDR3 has 16 amino acids. Germline lookup yields CDR1 SGHNT and CDR2 YYREEE (reference sequence). CDR3 coding DNA: TGCGCCAGCAGCCCCACGAGGGGGGGCGCCTCGTATGGCTACACCTTC. Translating it yields CASSPTRGGASYGYTF.

The rearrangement uses TRBV7-9 and TRBJ1-2; D call uncertain. Trimming removed 1 base from V and 7 bases from J, with 4 bases in between. Germline V CDR1 and CDR2: SEHNR, FQNEAQ (reference sequence). The CDR3 is made up of 11 amino acids. CDR3 loop: CASSLGRGYTF. In nucleotides, the CDR3 is TGTGCCAGCAGCTTAGGTCGTGGCTACACCTTC.

The V gene is TRBV5-1, the J gene TRBJ1-2; D might be TRBD1 (6 bases). V was pared by 1 base and J by 2 bases, with 9 bases between. CDR1 and CDR2 (germline): SGHRS, YFSETQ. The CDR3 loop spans 14 amino acids. CDR3 sequence reads: CASSLQGRNYGYTF. CDR3 coding DNA: TGCGCCAGCAGCTTGCAGGGGCGCAACTATGGCTACACCTTC.

The chain couples TRBV7-9 to TRBJ2-5; D ambiguous. The J call may be in error: the DNA end matches TRBJ2-7 better. The CDR3 is 16 amino acids. Germline V lookup: CDR1 SEHNR, CDR2 FQNEAQ (reference sequence). The CDR3 loop reads CASSFTTGISSYEQYF. CDR3 in DNA: TGTGCCAGCAGCTTCACGACTGGAATAAGCTCCTACGAGCAGTACTTC.

The V and J genes are TRBV19 and TRBJ1-2; weak D call: TRBD1 (6 bases). Trimming shortened V by 0 bases and J by 7 bases, and 15 bases separated the two germline ends. Germline lookup yields CDR1 LNHDA and CDR2 SQIVND (reference sequence). The CDR3 consists of 15 residues. The CDR3 protein is CASSIDFRGLSGYTF. For the CDR3, the DNA is TGTGCCAGTAGTATAGATTTCAGGGGATTGAGTGGCTACACCTTC.

This CDR3 reads CASSHRQTSTDTQYF. CDR3 DNA: TGTGCCAGCAGCCACAGGCAGACTAGCACAGATACGCAGTATTTT. V gene TRBV5-4 combines with J gene TRBJ2-3, with D possibly being TRBD1 (5 bases). V lost 4 bases, J lost 0 bases, and 12 bases lay in between. This CDR3 has 15 amino acids. In germline, CDR1 is SGHNT, CDR2 YYREEE (reference sequence).

This chain links TRBV2 with TRBJ2-7; a possible D gene is TRBD2 (6 bases). CDR1 is SNHLY, CDR2 FYNNEI, per germline. Between the trimmed V and J ends, which lost 4 bases and 5 bases, there was a span of 15 bases. The CDR3 has 14 residues. CDR3 DNA sequence: TGTGCCAGCAGTGTCGAGCGGGCCCCGAACGAGCAGTACTTC. Translation: CASSVERAPNEQYF.